Detailed here is one T cell receptor (beta chain). Its ends do not fully match the called genes, so a read error is possible. These data are taken from a study of cytomegalovirus exposure and HLA in healthy donors. Both 60 Vbeta primers and 13 Jbeta primers went into the PCR. Using immunoSEQ multiplex PCR, the repertoire was profiled, and TCRdb retains in-frame clones only, with some absent. The sample consists of under 200,000 clones, around 80% of them appearing once. CDR1 is SQVTM, CDR2 ANQGSEA, per germline. This CDR3 comprises 11 residues. The source of this sequence is a woman aged 45-65 years in good health and CMV-seropositive. The J gene is TRBJ2-7, the V gene TRBV29-1; TRBD2 aligns across 9 bases. Sequences were obtained from PBMCs. The CDR3 DNA reads TGCAGCGTGGAGGCTAGCGGGAACGTAAACTTC. Protein: CSVEASGNVNF.